Sequencing of this T cell receptor (beta chain) was carried out in a study of cytomegalovirus exposure and HLA in healthy donors. Across the study: Unique TCRs numbering about 87 million, obtained from HLA-typed donors, made up an early data release.

Researchers ran the PCR with 60 Vbeta and 13 Jbeta primers. Using immunoSEQ multiplex PCR, the repertoire was profiled, and TCRdb retains in-frame clones only, with some absent. The sample yields more than 75,000 clones, around four fifths seen once. Germline CDR1 reads SGDLS; CDR2 reads YYNGEE. With V trimmed by 4 bases and J by 1 base, 10 bases remained unmatched. CDR3 length equals 17 residues. The genes are TRBV9 and TRBJ2-2, with 7 bases that match TRBD2. Sequencing was carried out using PBMCs. The sequence derives from a woman between 45 and 65 years old in good health and CMV-seropositive. CDR3: CASSPEGRAVNTGELFF. The CDR3 coding sequence is TGTGCCAGCAGCCCAGAAGGGAGGGCGGTGAACACCGGGGAGCTGTTTTTT.